This section outlines one TCR beta chain sequence together with its context. Its matching antigen is unknown. The source of the sample is a study of identical twins. In TCRdb, the 5' RACE reads were re-called with MiXCR into one record per CDR3 protein. Here the sample spans 500,000 or so distinct CDR3 sequences, 20% to 25% being singletons. J was trimmed by 4 bases and V by 10 bases; bases with no gene match: 8. This CDR3 is 14 amino acids long. CDR1 is MNHNS and CDR2 is SASEGT in the germline V gene. Study-wide findings and caveats: Cross-sectional statistics underpinned the conclusions; the same donors were not followed.

This sample was shared with a second study, whose subject was T cells expressing NK-cell markers.

Sequenced input: CD4+ T cells sorted from blood. The chain employs TRBV6-1 and TRBJ1-1, with TRBD1 identical over 11 bases. The receptor was isolated from a woman under 30 in good health. In DNA form, the CDR3 reads TGTGCCATCCAGACCGGGACAGGGGGCACTGAAGCTTTCTTT. Its translation: CAIQTGTGGTEAFF.